This TCR beta chain was obtained from a study of T cell repertoires and Cas9 in healthy adults. The overall study: SpCas9-reactive CD4 and CD8 T cells were characterized for potency, cytotoxicity and lineage.

Clones were read by immunoSEQ multiplex PCR, and TCRdb kept only the in-frame ones, dropping some. The sample gives around 20,000 clones, about 89% of which show up once; roughly 1.6% is in the top ten. Germline CDR1 reads SEHNR; CDR2 reads FQNEAQ (reference sequence). Trimming pared 5 bases from V and 0 bases from J, leaving 11 bases between. CDR3 length equals 15 residues. Study-level points and caveats: In vitro, SpCas9-reactive Tregs were reported to curb effector T cell proliferation and function.

For this clone: Its matching antigen is unknown.

This clonotype originated in a human donor in good health. Sequenced input: CD4+ effector T cells (CD127+, CD25-, CD137-, CD154-) from PBMCs; culture status not recorded. The V call is TRBV7-9, the J call TRBJ2-1, with D possibly being TRBD2 (5 bases). The CDR3 region is CASSPRGNSYNEQFF. In DNA form, the CDR3 reads TGTGCCAGCAGCCCCCGAGGGAACTCCTACAATGAGCAGTTCTTC. Full variable domain (missing parts from reference TRBV7-9 and TRBJ2-1): DTGVSQNPRHKITKRGQNVTFRCDPISEHNRLYWYRQTLGQGPEFLTYFQNEAQLEKSRLLSDRFSAERPKGSFSTLEIQRTEQGDSAMYLCASSPRGNSYNEQFFGPGTRLTVL.